This section outlines one T cell receptor (beta chain) sequence together with its context. Its specificity is not known. V was cut by 7 bases and J by 4 bases, with 14 bases left in between. Germline V gives CDR1 LNHDA, CDR2 SQIVND (reference sequence). This CDR3 has 15 amino acids. These data belong to a study of T-cell memory formation after mild COVID-19. Study overall: Among the donors, TCR clusters were largely specific to each donor. Study observations and caveats: Some clones that responded turned up in pre-infection memory, which suggests that cross-reactive memory joined in. Clones contracting day 15 to 85 were balanced CD4/CD8; later expanders leaned CD4+. Clonal second-wave expansions that peaked on day 37 had unconfirmed SARS-CoV-2 specificity.

In TCRdb, the 5' RACE reads were re-called with MiXCR into one record per CDR3 protein. The data show about 250,000 distinct CDR3 sequences, just over 15% seen once. The sequencing sample was made of PBMCs or a T cell subset sorted from them (not recorded which). V is TRBV19 and J is TRBJ1-6, with D possibly being TRBD1 (6 bases). The origin of this receptor is an adult woman who had mild COVID-19 (a few samples of this study predate the infection). Cell type and time point are not known. The CDR3, as DNA: TGTGCCAGTACTCTACAGGGCGTTTATAATTCACCCCTCCACTTT. It codes for CASTLQGVYNSPLHF.